These 25 T cell receptor beta chains were sequenced from one sample in a study of CD8 T cells in ankylosing spondylitis. From the 5' RACE reads, TCRdb called clonotypes with MiXCR, one entry per CDR3 protein. The sample consists of over 30,000 distinct CDR3 sequences, around 15% of them appearing once. Sequences were obtained from synovial fluid, either unsorted or a sorted T cell fraction (not recorded which). The receptor source for this set is a male donor with ankylosing spondylitis.

This clonotype was recorded many times. This chain uses TRBV4-2 with TRBJ1-2; D is ambiguous. V was trimmed by 4 bases and J by 5 bases, leaving 11 bases between them. The length of the CDR3 is 13 residues. CDR1 and CDR2 (germline): LGHNA, YNFKEQ. The CDR3 sequence: CASSPPPGYGYTF. The CDR3 DNA is TGTGCCAGCAGCCCGCCCCCAGGATATGGCTACACCTTC.

This chain joins TRBV4-3 and TRBJ1-5; D not certain. Deletions cut 4 bases from V and 1 base from J, with 11 bases between. The CDR3 runs 15 residues. Germline CDR1 reads LGHNA; CDR2 reads YSLEER. The CDR3 is CASSLSRESNQPQHF. The DNA for the CDR3 is TGCGCCAGCAGCCTTTCTCGGGAAAGCAATCAGCCCCAGCATTTT.

This clonotype occurred many times. V and J are TRBV7-9 and TRBJ1-1; possibly TRBD1 for D (5 bases). Germline V gives CDR1 SEHNR, CDR2 FQNEAQ (reference sequence). V was trimmed by 2 bases and J by 1 base, leaving 8 bases between them. There are 14 residues in the CDR3. CDR3: CASSLPGWNTEAFF. For the CDR3, the DNA is TGTGCCAGCAGCTTACCAGGGTGGAACACTGAAGCTTTCTTT.

The genes are TRBV28 and TRBJ2-1; 9 bases map to TRBD2. The ends lost 7 bases at V and 9 bases at J; junction bases unmatched: 19. The CDR3 is made up of 17 amino acids. Looked up from germline, CDR1 is MDHEN and CDR2 is SYDVKM. The CDR3 nucleotides are TGTGCCAGCAATTCTGCGGGACTAGCTGAAGGGTACGGTGAGCAGTTCTTC. Translating it yields CASNSAGLAEGYGEQFF.

This clonotype was detected ten times or more. This chain uses TRBV20-1 with TRBJ2-2, with 9 bases aligning to TRBD2. Unmatched junction bases numbered 7, after V lost 4 bases and J lost 4 bases. The germline gives CDR1 DFQATT, CDR2 SNEGSKA (reference sequence). CDR3 length equals 15 residues. CDR3 loop: CSATTGLATTGELFF. The DNA of the CDR3 is TGCAGTGCTACCACCGGACTAGCGACCACCGGGGAGCTGTTTTTT.

This clonotype was detected only a few times. At one end, the junction sequence differs from germline, possibly due to a read error. The chain has TRBV7-7 and TRBJ2-7; 8 bases fit TRBD1. The CDR3 is 15 residues long. Germline CDR1 reads SSHAT; CDR2 reads FNYEAQ (reference sequence). The CDR3 loop is CASSLGQGPSYEQYF. The CDR3 nucleotides are TGTGCTAGCAGCTTAGGACAGGGCCCCTCCTACGAGCAGTACTTC.

This chain connects TRBV6-5 to TRBJ2-1; TRBD2 matches 10 bases. The CDR3 length is 17 residues. In germline, CDR1 is MNHEY, CDR2 SVGAGI. Trimming removed 0 bases from V and 4 bases from J; junction bases left unmatched: 6. CDR3 bases: TGTGCCAGCAGTTACTCCCCTAGCGGGGGCCTTTACAATGAGCAGTTCTTC. This gives the protein CASSYSPSGGLYNEQFF.

This clonotype was seen repeatedly, ten times or more. V usage is TRBV18 and J usage is TRBJ1-5; D remains unclear. The V end was cut by 3 bases, the J end by 2 bases, with 8 bases between. The length of the CDR3 is 14 residues. Germline V lookup: CDR1 KGHSH, CDR2 LQKENI. In DNA form, the CDR3 reads TGTGCCAGCTCACCCCTTGGACGCAATCAGCCCCAGCATTTT. This sequence encodes CASSPLGRNQPQHF.

This chain joins TRBV6-1 and TRBJ2-3; 11 bases agree with TRBD2. CDR1 is MNHNS, CDR2 SASEGT, per germline. The CDR3 sequence is 15 residues long. V lost 6 bases and J lost 1; bases outside the gene matches: 3. CDR3 in amino acids: CASSPLAGGTDTQYF. CDR3 coding DNA: TGTGCCAGCAGCCCACTAGCGGGGGGCACAGATACGCAGTATTTT.

The chain has TRBV9 and TRBJ1-1; TRBD1 matches at 12 bases. The V segment lost 2 bases and the J segment 4 bases; nucleotides outside the gene matches: 3. Germline V CDR1 and CDR2: SGDLS, YYNGEE. This CDR3 is built from 15 residues. In DNA form, the CDR3 reads TGTGCCAGCAGCGTGGGACAGGGGGCGGCCACTGAAGCTTTCTTT. Protein sequence: CASSVGQGAATEAFF.

This clonotype was picked up one time. The CDR3 reads CASSLRTGAYNEQFF. The CDR3 DNA reads TGTGCCAGCAGCTTAAGGACAGGGGCCTACAATGAGCAGTTCTTC. The rearrangement joins TRBV7-3 to TRBJ2-1; TRBD1 matches 9 bases. With V trimmed by 1 base and J by 2 bases, 0 bases remained unmatched. The CDR3 loop spans 15 amino acids. Germline CDR1 SGHTA, CDR2 FQGTGA.

The chain is built from TRBV5-6 and TRBJ2-7; perhaps TRBD1 as D (6 bases). Germline loops: CDR1 SGHDT, CDR2 YYEEEE. Between the trimmed V and J ends, which lost 5 bases and 4 bases, there was a span of 16 bases. CDR3 length: 14 amino acids. CDR3 sequence (DNA): TGTGCCAGCAGTTCCGATAGGGGGTATTACGAGCAGTACTTC. This sequence encodes CASSSDRGYYEQYF.

In the case of this clonotype: One end of the junction fails to match germline, which may point to a read error. This chain joins TRBV27 and TRBJ2-1; possible D gene TRBD2, 6 bases. This CDR3 spans 14 amino acids. Germline loops: CDR1 MNHEY, CDR2 SMNVEV (reference sequence). CDR3 DNA: TGTGCCAGCAGTTTGGGGGGTGCCTATAATGAGCAGTTCTTC. Its translation: CASSLGGAYNEQFF.

This clonotype is deemed medium-sized. This chain connects TRBV6-2 or TRBV6-3 to TRBJ2-1, with a possible D match to TRBD2 (6 bases). V was shortened by 7 bases and J by 10 bases, with 14 bases between the two germline ends. The CDR3 extends over 12 amino acids. Germline values: CDR1 MNHEY, CDR2 SVGEGT. For the CDR3, the DNA is TGTGCCAGCAAAAGGGACTTTGGGGAGCAGTTCTTC. This translates into CASKRDFGEQFF.

This clonotype was detected many times. The CDR3 DNA reads as TGTGCCACCAGCAGAGGGAACAGGGGGCTCAATCAGCCCCAGCATTTT. This codes for CATSRGNRGLNQPQHF. The chain has TRBV15 and TRBJ1-5; 9 bases map to TRBD1. The V segment lost 1 base and the J segment 3 bases; nucleotides outside the gene matches: 4. The CDR3 is 16 amino acids. Germline V gene sequence: CDR1 LNHNV, CDR2 YYDKDF (reference sequence).

This clonotype has more than one count but fewer than ten. The chain uses TRBV6-5 and TRBJ2-3; 10 bases map to TRBD2. V shed 0 bases, J shed 5 bases, and the junction held 5 bases outside the gene matches. This CDR3 is 16 amino acids long. The germline V gene encodes CDR1 MNHEY and CDR2 SVGAGI. The CDR3 DNA is TGTGCCAGCAGTTACTCAAGCGGGGGGGCAAAAGATACGCAGTATTTT. Its protein product is CASSYSSGGAKDTQYF.

This clonotype has a single count. The chain couples TRBV19 to TRBJ2-7, with 8 bases matching TRBD1. With V trimmed by 3 bases and J by 4 bases, 5 bases remained unmatched. This CDR3 comprises 14 residues. CDR1 and CDR2 (germline): LNHDA, SQIVND (reference sequence). The CDR3 loop is CASSIADRVYEQYF. CDR3 DNA sequence: TGTGCCAGTAGTATCGCGGACAGGGTTTACGAGCAGTACTTC.

This clonotype has more than one count but fewer than ten. The chain recombines TRBV7-8 with TRBJ2-1; 13 bases agree with TRBD2. The ends lost 6 bases at V and 3 bases at J; junction bases unmatched: 14. The CDR3 is made up of 19 amino acids. Germline lookup yields CDR1 SGHVS and CDR2 FQNEAQ. CDR3 DNA: TGTGCCAGCAGTCAAGTAGGGACTAGCGGGGAGCAAGGCTACAATGAGCAGTTCTTC. Translating gives CASSQVGTSGEQGYNEQFF.

This clonotype came up many times. In DNA form, the CDR3 reads TGTGCCAGCAGCTTAGGTGGAGACTACAACTATGGCTACACCTTC. Translating gives CASSLGGDYNYGYTF. This rearrangement joins TRBV13 to TRBJ1-2; no reliable D call. V lost 0 bases, J lost 2 bases, and 10 bases lay in between. Germline-derived CDR1 and CDR2 are PRHDT and FYEKMQ (reference sequence). This CDR3 has 15 amino acids.

This clonotype was seen more than once but under ten times. Germline is not matched at one junction end, which may reflect a read error. The chain employs TRBV28 and TRBJ2-7; D is uncertain. CDR3 length: 13 residues. Germline V CDR1 and CDR2: MDHEN, SYDVKM. The DNA of the CDR3 is TGTGCCAGCAATCGCCGATTGGACGGAACCTCTGACTTC. Its translation: CASNRRLDGTSDF.

The V gene is TRBV5-1, the J gene TRBJ2-5; D tentatively fits TRBD1 or TRBD2 (5 bases each). This CDR3 spans 14 amino acids. With 4 bases removed from V and 0 bases from J, the gap between germline ends came to 10 bases. Germline CDR1 and CDR2: SGHRS and YFSETQ. This CDR3 reads CASSPGRNQETQYF. CDR3 bases: TGCGCCAGCAGCCCGGGACGGAACCAAGAGACCCAGTACTTC. Full variable domain (missing parts from reference TRBV5-1 and TRBJ2-5): KAGVTQTPRYLIKTRGQQVTLSCSPISGHRSVSWYQQTPGQGLQFLFEYFSETQRNKGNFPGRFSGRQFSNSRSEMNVSTLELGDSALYLCASSPGRNQETQYFGPGTRLLVL.

This clonotype was counted at least ten times. The chain has TRBV27 and TRBJ2-1; D perhaps matches TRBD2 (6 bases). Germline V gene lookup returns CDR1 MNHEY and CDR2 SMNVEV (reference sequence). Trimming took 0 bases from V and 8 from J, leaving 11 bases between them. The CDR3 runs 14 residues. This CDR3 is CASSLSGRLDEQFF. CDR3 DNA sequence: TGTGCCAGCAGTTTATCTGGGAGGCTCGATGAGCAGTTCTTC.

This clonotype was seen many times. The chain links TRBV28 to TRBJ2-3, with 8 bases lining up with TRBD1. J lost 4 bases, V lost 5 bases, and 8 bases had no gene match. The CDR3 has 15 amino acids. In germline, CDR1 is MDHEN, CDR2 SYDVKM. As DNA, the CDR3 is TGTGCCAGCAGTCCAATTCCGGACAGGGCAGATACGCAGTATTTT. Protein: CASSPIPDRADTQYF.

This clonotype was counted between two and nine times. The rearrangement links TRBV28 to TRBJ2-5, with 9 bases that match TRBD2. Germline-derived CDR1 and CDR2 are MDHEN and SYDVKM. V was clipped by 3 bases and J by 5 bases; unmatched bases: 7. The CDR3 covers 15 residues. CDR3 nucleotides: TGTGCCAGCAGTTTTGGTAGCGGGAGCTTTGAGACCCAGTACTTC. As protein: CASSFGSGSFETQYF.

This clonotype was seen at least ten times. The chain links TRBV27 to TRBJ1-1; D gene unclear. CDR3 length: 14 residues. Germline V gives CDR1 MNHEY, CDR2 SMNVEV (reference sequence). Trimming left V 4 bases short and J 4 bases short, with 13 bases between. CDR3 in amino acids: CASSSAGSRTEAFF. CDR3 coding DNA: TGTGCCAGCAGTTCCGCGGGGTCGCGCACTGAAGCTTTCTTT.